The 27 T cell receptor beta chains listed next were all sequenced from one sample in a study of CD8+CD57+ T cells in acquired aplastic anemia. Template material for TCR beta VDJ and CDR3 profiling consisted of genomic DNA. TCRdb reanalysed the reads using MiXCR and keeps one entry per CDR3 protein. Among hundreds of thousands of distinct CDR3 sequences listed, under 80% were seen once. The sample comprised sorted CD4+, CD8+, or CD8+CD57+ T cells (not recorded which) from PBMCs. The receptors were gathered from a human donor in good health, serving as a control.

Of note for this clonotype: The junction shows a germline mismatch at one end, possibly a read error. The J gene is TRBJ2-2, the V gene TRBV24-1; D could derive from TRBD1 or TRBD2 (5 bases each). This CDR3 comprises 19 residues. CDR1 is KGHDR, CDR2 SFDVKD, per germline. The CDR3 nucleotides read TGTGCCACCAGTGATTGGCCGGGGAGAAAAGGGTCGAACTCCGGGGCGCTGTTTTTT. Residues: CATSDWPGRKGSNSGALFF.

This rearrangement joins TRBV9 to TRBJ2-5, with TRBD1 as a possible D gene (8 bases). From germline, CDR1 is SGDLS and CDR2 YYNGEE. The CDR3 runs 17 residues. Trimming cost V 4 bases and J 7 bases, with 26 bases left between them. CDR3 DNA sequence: TGTGCCAGCAGCAAGTCAGGGGGCGGGAGACTCAGTACGACCCAGTACTTC. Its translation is CASSKSGGGRLSTTQYF.

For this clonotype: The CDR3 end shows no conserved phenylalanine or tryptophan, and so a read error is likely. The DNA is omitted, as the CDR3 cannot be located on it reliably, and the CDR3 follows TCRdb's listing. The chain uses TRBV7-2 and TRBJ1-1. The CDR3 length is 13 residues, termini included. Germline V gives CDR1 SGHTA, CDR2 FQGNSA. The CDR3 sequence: CASSSGVNTSALY.

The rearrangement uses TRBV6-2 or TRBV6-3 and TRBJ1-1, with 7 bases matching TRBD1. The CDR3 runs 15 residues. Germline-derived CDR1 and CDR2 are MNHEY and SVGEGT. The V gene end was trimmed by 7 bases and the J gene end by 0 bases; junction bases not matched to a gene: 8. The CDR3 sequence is CASTTGNLMNTEAFF. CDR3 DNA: TGTGCCAGCACGACAGGGAATTTAATGAACACTGAAGCTTTCTTT.

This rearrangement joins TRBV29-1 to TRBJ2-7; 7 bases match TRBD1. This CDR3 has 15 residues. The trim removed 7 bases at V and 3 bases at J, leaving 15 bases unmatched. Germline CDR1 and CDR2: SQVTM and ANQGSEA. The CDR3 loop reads CSAGRDRGAHYEQYF. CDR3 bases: TGCAGCGCTGGAAGGGACAGAGGCGCGCACTACGAGCAGTACTTC.

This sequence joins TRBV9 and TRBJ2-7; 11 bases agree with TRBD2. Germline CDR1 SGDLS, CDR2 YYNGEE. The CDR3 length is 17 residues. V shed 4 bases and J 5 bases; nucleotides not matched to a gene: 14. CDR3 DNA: TGTGCCAGCAGCAGAGCGATAGCGGGGGGGCCTCGGAACGAGCAGTACTTC. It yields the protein CASSRAIAGGPRNEQYF.

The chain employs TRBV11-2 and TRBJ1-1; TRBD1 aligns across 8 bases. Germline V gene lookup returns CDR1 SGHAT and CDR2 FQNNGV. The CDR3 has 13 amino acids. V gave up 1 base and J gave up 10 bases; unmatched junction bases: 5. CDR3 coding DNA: TGTGCCAGCAGCTTAGGACAGGGGCAGGGAGCTTTCTTT. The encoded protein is CASSLGQGQGAFF.

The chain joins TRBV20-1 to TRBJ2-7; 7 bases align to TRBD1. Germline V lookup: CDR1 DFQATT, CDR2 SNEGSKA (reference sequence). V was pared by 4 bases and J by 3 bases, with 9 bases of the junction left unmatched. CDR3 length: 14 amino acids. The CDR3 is CSATSGTEIYEQYF. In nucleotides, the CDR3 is TGCAGTGCTACATCCGGGACAGAGATCTACGAGCAGTACTTC.

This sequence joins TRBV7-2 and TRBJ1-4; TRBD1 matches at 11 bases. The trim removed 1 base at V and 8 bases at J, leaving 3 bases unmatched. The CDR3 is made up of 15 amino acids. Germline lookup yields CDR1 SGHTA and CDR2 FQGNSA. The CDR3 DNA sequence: TGTGCCAGCAGCTTAGGGGGACAGGGGGGGGAAAAACTGTTTTTT. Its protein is CASSLGGQGGEKLFF.

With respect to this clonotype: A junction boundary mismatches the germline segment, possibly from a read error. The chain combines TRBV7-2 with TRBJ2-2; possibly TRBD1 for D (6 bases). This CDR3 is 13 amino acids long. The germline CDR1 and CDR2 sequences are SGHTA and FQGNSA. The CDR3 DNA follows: TGTGCCAGCAGCTTCAACAGGGCCGGCGAGGAGACGTTT. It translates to CASSFNRAGEETF. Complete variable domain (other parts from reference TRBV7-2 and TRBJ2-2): GAGVSQSPSNKVTEKGKDVELRCDPISGHTALYWYRQSLGQGLEFLIYFQGNSAPDKSGLPSDRFSAERTGGSVSTLTIQRTQQEDSAVYLCASSFNRAGEETFGEGSRLTVL.

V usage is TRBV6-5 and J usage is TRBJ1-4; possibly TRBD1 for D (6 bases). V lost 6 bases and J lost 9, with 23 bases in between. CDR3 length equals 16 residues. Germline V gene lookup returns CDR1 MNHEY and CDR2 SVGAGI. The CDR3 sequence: CASRQEGGIANQKLFF. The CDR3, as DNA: TGTGCCAGCAGACAAGAGGGGGGGATCGCCAACCAAAAACTGTTTTTT.

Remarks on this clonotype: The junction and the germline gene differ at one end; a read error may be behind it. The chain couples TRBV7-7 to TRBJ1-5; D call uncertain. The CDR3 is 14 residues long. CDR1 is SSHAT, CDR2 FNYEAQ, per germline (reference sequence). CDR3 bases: TGTGCCAGCAGCTTAGCGGCGGCCAGAGAGGAGCACCAGTTT. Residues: CASSLAAAREEHQF.

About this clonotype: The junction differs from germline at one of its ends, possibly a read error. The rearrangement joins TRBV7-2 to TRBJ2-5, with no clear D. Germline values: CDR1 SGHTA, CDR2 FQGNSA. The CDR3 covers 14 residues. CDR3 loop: CASSSVGNSGYPFF. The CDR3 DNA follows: TGTGCCAGCAGCTCCGTCGGAAACTCAGGCTACCCGTTCTTC.

CDR3 sequence reads: CASSIGASATAFF. CDR3 bases: TGTGCCAGCAGCATCGGAGCGTCCGCGACAGCTTTCTTT. The chain uses TRBV7-3 and TRBJ1-1, with no clear D. CDR1 and CDR2 from the germline V gene are SGHTA and FQGTGA. CDR3 length equals 13 residues. V lost 5 bases and J 10 bases, leaving 17 bases between the germline ends.

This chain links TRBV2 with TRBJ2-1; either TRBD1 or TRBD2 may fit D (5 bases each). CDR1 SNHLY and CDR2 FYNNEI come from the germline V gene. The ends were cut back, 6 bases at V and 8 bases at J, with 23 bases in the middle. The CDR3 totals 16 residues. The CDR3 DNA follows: TGTGCCAGCAGAATCGGGACGAGCTCGGACGACGATGAGCAGTTCTTC. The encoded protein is CASRIGTSSDDDEQFF.

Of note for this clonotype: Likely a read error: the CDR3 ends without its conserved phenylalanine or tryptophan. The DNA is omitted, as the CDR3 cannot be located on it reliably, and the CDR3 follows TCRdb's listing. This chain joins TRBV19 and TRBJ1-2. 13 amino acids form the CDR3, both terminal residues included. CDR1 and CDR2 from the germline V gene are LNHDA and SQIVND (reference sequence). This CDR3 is CASSTGVRCTDTH.

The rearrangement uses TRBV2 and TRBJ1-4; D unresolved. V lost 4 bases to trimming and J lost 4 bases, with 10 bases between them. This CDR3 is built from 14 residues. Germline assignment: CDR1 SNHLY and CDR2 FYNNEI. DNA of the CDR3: TGTGCCAGCAGTGTACGATGGGTTAATGAAAAACTGTTTTTT. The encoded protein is CASSVRWVNEKLFF.

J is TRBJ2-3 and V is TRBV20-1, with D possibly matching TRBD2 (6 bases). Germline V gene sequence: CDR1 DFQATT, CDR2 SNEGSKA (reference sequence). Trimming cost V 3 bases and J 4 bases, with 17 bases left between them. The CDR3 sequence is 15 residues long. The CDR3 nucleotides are TGCAGTGCTAGTAGAGCGGACTATGGCTCAGATACGCAGTATTTT. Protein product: CSASRADYGSDTQYF.

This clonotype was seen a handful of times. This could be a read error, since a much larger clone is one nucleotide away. CDR3 sequence reads: CSVEFGRETEAFF. As DNA, the CDR3 is TGCAGCGTTGAATTCGGGCGCGAGACTGAAGCTTTCTTT. This chain uses TRBV29-1 with TRBJ1-1, with D uncertain. The V gene lost 2 bases and the J gene lost 5 bases, with 12 bases spanning the gap. The CDR3 runs 13 residues. Per the germline V gene, CDR1 is SQVTM and CDR2 is ANQGSEA.

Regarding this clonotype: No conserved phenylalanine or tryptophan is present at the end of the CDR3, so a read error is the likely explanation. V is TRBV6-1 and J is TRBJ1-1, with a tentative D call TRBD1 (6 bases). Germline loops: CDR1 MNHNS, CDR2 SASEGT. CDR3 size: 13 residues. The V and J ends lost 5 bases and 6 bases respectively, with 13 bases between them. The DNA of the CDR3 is TGTGCCAGCAGTCCCCCGGGGGGCTCTGAAGCTTTCTCT. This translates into CASSPPGGSEAFS.

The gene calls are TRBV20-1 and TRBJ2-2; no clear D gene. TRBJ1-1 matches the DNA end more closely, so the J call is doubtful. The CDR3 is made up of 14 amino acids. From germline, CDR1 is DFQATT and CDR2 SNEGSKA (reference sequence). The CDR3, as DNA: TGCAGTGCTAGACGGGAACTTCACAACGCTGAAGCTTTCTTT. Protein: CSARRELHNAEAFF.

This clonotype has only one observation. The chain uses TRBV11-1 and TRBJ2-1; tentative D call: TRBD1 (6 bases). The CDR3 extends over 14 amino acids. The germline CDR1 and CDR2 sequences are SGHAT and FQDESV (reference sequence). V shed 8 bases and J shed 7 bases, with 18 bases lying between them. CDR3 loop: CASGTGTRENEQFF. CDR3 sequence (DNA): TGTGCCAGCGGCACCGGGACACGGGAAAATGAGCAGTTCTTC. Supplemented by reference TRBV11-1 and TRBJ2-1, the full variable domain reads EAEVAQSPRYKITEKSQAVAFWCDPISGHATLYWYRQILGQGPELLVQFQDESVVDDSQLPKDRFSAERLKGVDSTLKIQPAELGDSAMYLCASGTGTRENEQFFGPGTRLTVL.

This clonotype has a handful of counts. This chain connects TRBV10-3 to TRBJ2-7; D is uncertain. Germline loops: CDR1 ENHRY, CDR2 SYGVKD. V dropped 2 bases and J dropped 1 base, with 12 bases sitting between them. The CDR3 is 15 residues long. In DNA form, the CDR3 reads TGTGCCATCAGTGAGATGGATCCCCCTTCCTACGAGCAGTACGTC. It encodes CAISEMDPPSYEQYV.

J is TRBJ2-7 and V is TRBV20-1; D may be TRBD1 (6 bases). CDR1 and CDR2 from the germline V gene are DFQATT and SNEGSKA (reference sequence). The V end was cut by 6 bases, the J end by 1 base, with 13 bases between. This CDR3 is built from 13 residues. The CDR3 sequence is CSAAGQWSYEQYF. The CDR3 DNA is TGCAGTGCCGCCGGACAGTGGTCCTACGAGCAGTACTTC.

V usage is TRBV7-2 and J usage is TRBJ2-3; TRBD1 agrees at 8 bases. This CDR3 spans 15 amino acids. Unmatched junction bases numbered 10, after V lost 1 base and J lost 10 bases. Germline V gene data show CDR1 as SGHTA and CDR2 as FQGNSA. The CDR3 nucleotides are TGTGCCAGCAGCTTAGAACAGGGGGGCACCTATGCGCAGTATTTT. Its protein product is CASSLEQGGTYAQYF.

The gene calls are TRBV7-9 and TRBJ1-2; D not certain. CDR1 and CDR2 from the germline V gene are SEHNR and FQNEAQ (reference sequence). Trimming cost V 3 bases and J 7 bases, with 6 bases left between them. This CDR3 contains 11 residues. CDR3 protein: CASSLASGYTF. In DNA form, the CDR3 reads TGTGCCAGCAGCTTGGCAAGTGGCTACACCTTC.

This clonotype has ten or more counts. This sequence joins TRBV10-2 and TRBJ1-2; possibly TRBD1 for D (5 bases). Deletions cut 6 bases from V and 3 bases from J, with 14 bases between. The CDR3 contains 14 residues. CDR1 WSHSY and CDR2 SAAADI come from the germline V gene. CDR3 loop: CASRESRGHYGYTF. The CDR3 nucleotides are TGCGCCAGCAGGGAATCTCGGGGACACTATGGCTACACCTTC.